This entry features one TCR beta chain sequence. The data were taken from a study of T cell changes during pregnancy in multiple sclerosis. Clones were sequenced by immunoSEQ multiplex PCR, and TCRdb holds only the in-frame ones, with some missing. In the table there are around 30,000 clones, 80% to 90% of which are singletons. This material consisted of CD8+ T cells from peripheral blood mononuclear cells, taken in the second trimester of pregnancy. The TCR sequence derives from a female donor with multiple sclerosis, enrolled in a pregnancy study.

The CDR3 nucleotides read TGTGCCAGCAGCTCCGGGACAGGGGGCCAAGAGACCCAGTACTTC. Translating gives CASSSGTGGQETQYF. V usage is TRBV7-9 and J usage is TRBJ2-5, with TRBD1 matching over 11 bases. The germline V gene has CDR1 SEHNR and CDR2 FQNEAQ (reference sequence). The CDR3 has 15 amino acids. V was pared by 4 bases and J by 1 base, with 2 bases of the junction left unmatched.